This T cell receptor beta chain was sequenced in a study of immune cell composition in non-small cell lung cancer. Study summary: Histologic subtype was mainly adenocarcinoma or squamous cell carcinoma.

The normal lung sample lay at least 3 cm, and maximally far, from the tumour. Genomic DNA came from frozen unsorted single-cell suspensions. The ends were cut back, 2 bases at V and 2 bases at J, with 10 bases in the middle. Germline V CDR1 and CDR2: MDHEN, SYDVKM. This CDR3 has 14 amino acids. Only in-frame clones appear in the TCRdb table, and some are missing; sequencing was by immunoSEQ multiplex PCR. Of around 6,100 clones listed, 60% to 75% are singletons. Findings and limits, study-wide: In adenocarcinoma, maximal tumour-associated clone frequency tracked TIL tumour reactivity. Roughly 80% of squamous and about 31% of adenocarcinoma cases had tumour-associated clones >0.5%.

Details on this clone: No antigen is known for it.

The chain recombines TRBV28 with TRBJ2-7; weak D call: TRBD1 (6 bases). The clonotype originates from a human donor with non-small cell lung cancer. Sequencing was performed on non-adjacent lung tissue. This CDR3 is CASSLGGPTYEQYF. Written as DNA, the CDR3 is TGTGCCAGCAGTTTAGGGGGCCCAACCTACGAGCAGTACTTC.